This T cell receptor beta chain originates from a study of OX40 agonist ivuxolimab in advanced cancers. In the study overall: A mean age of about 56 years, range about 20 to 79, was recorded, and 70% to 85% were male. People who had prior anti-PD-1, anti-PD-L1 or anti-CTLA-4 therapy could take part, and about 37% had some.

The CDR3 has 15 amino acids. Per germline, CDR1 MNHNS and CDR2 SASEGT. V shed 3 bases and J 6 bases; nucleotides not matched to a gene: 2. Libraries were prepared by immunoSEQ multiplex PCR; TCRdb keeps only in-frame clonotypes and omits some of them. The repertoire includes under 80,000 clones, around 84% of them detected once, and 2% to 2.5% sits in the top ten. Points from the study as a whole: Part of the nonresponder group also had normalized T-cell clonal expansion that was low. By week 6 at 0.1 to 3.0 mg/kg, blood CD4+ and CD8+ T cells had expanded clonally.

Notes on this clone: No antigen is known for it.

This specimen consisted of CD4+ or CD8+ T cells sorted from blood, obtained in a trial of the OX40 agonist ivuxolimab. The chain combines TRBV6-1 with TRBJ2-3; 14 positions match TRBD2. This clonotype was sampled from an adult with an advanced solid tumor such as melanoma, head and neck, liver or kidney cancer. In DNA, the CDR3 is TGTGCCAGCAGTGAGACTAGCGGGGGGGCCGATACGCAGTATTTT. It encodes CASSETSGGADTQYF.